Listed here are 2 T cell receptor beta chains from one sample, sequenced in a study of blood T cell repertoires in COVID-19. TCRdb's table, derived via immunoSEQ multiplex PCR, lists solely in-frame clones and lacks some. The sample has about 63,000 clones, 65% to 80% seen once; the top ten hold roughly 32%. Source material: peripheral blood. These receptor sequences come from a human donor in a cohort sampled during active COVID-19.

In nucleotides, the CDR3 is TGTGCCATAAAAGACACCACCGGGGAGCTGTTTTTT. Amino acid sequence: CAIKDTTGELFF. J is TRBJ2-2 and V is TRBV10-3, with unresolved D. Germline loops: CDR1 ENHRY, CDR2 SYGVKD. The ends were cut back, 9 bases at V and 4 bases at J, with 9 bases in the middle. The CDR3 runs to 12 residues.

The chain joins TRBV28 to TRBJ1-5; possibly TRBD1 for D (5 bases). Germline-derived CDR1 and CDR2 are MDHEN and SYDVKM. V lost 3 bases, J lost 1 base, and 13 bases lay in between. This CDR3 comprises 16 residues. The CDR3 loop is CASSFVGLQSNQPQHF. CDR3 nucleotides: TGTGCCAGCAGTTTCGTGGGGCTGCAAAGCAATCAGCCCCAGCATTTT.